These T cell receptor beta chains were read from a single sample in a study of CD8+CD57+ T cells in acquired aplastic anemia. TCRdb processed the reads anew with MiXCR; each CDR3 protein has one entry. The sample lists about 98,000 distinct CDR3 sequences; 65% to 70% were seen once. Sequenced material: sorted CD4+, CD8+, or CD8+CD57+ T cells (not recorded which) from PBMCs. These receptors were obtained from a human donor with aplastic anemia. Each CDR3 is given with its conserved first and last residue. D genes are given only for firm matches. Some rows mark clone size as missing; the rest say once, few, many or name a class of expanded clone.

abundance	v_gene	j_gene	d_gene	CDR3nt	CDR3aa
once	TRBV15	TRBJ2-3	NA	TGTGCCACCAGCAGCGAAGTTTACACAGATACGCAGTATTTT	CATSSEVYTDTQYF
NA	TRBV20-1	TRBJ1-2	NA	TGCAGTGCTAGCCTCGCGGGGGGAAGCAGCTATGGCTACACCTTC	CSASLAGGSSYGYTF
NA	TRBV4-2	TRBJ2-1	TRBD2	TGTGCCAGCACCAAGGGACTAGCGGGGTACAATGAGCAGTTCTTC	CASTKGLAGYNEQFF
once	TRBV6-5	TRBJ2-7	NA	TGTGCCAGCAGTTCCCGGGACTTGCAGTACTTC	CASSSRDLQYF
many	TRBV6-4	TRBJ2-1	TRBD2	TGTGCCAGCAGTGACTCGCTCGGGGGGGCCGCGAATGAGCAGTTCTTC	CASSDSLGGAANEQFF
NA	TRBV2	TRBJ1-5	TRBD1	TGTGCCAGCAGTGGGTCGGCAGGGGGCATCGCTCAGCCCCAGCATTTT	CASSGSAGGIAQPQHF
NA	TRBV5-1	TRBJ1-2	NA	TGCGCCAGCAGCTCCGGACTAGACGGCTATGGCTACACCTTC	CASSSGLDGYGYTF
many	TRBV11-1	TRBJ2-3	TRBD1	TGTGCCAGCAGCTCTAACAGGGGGCGATCCACTGGCACAGATACGCAGTATTTT	CASSSNRGRSTGTDTQYF
many	TRBV5-4	TRBJ1-6	NA	TGTGCCAGCAGCTTTGGATGGAATAATTCACCCCTCCACTTT	CASSFGWNNSPLHF
NA	TRBV7-9	TRBJ2-5	NA	TGTGCCAGCAGCTTAAAATATGAAGAGACCCAGTACTTC	CASSLKYEETQYF
NA	TRBV10-2	TRBJ2-5	NA	TGCGCCAGCACTGAGGGCGTCCAAGAGACCCAGTACTTC	CASTEGVQETQYF
NA	TRBV7-9	TRBJ2-7	NA	TGTGCCAGCAGCCTTGATTCTATCAGCTCCTACGAGCAGTACTTC	CASSLDSISSYEQYF
NA	TRBV25-1	TRBJ2-1	TRBD2	TGTGCCAGCAGTGAGGTGGGACTAGCGGGACCGAATGAGCAGTTCTTC	CASSEVGLAGPNEQFF
NA	TRBV6-1	TRBJ1-2	NA	TGTGCCAGCAGCAACAATCTCTATGGCTACACCTTC	CASSNNLYGYTF